The T cell receptor (beta chain) under discussion was sequenced for a study of blood T cells in healthy people across ages. For the second PCR, which ran for 7 to 11 cycles, a sample-barcoded 5' primer and a J-beta primer mix were used. MiXCR, applied by TCRdb to the 5' RACE reads, yields one record per CDR3 protein. The sample lists hundreds of thousands of distinct CDR3 sequences, about 30% occurring once. V gave up 5 bases and J gave up 2 bases, with 14 bases separating them. The CDR3 has 14 residues. Germline assignment: CDR1 SGHRS and CDR2 YFSETQ. This TCR derives from a woman of 80 years or more in good health. The J gene is TRBJ2-7, the V gene TRBV5-1, with D tentatively TRBD1 (6 bases). Sequences were obtained from blood. Here the CDR3 DNA reads TGCGCCAGCAGGACGCCAGGGGAAACCTACGAGCAGTACTTC. Translating gives CASRTPGETYEQYF.